A single T cell receptor beta chain is shown here with its context. This clone was observed a handful of times. Its antigen specificity is not known. Per-nucleotide qualities are absent, and no much larger clonotype sits a single base away. This specimen comes from a study of shared clonotypes between healthy human individuals (TCRdb year 2020). At the level of the whole study: The cohort included a few men and a couple of women between 18 and 49 years of age. For each donor, three plates each were used for CD4 naive and CD4 memory, two plates were used for CD8 naive, and one plate was used for CD8 memory. To estimate repertoire size and how much clonotypes are shared between individuals, the study performed deep sequencing of blood TCR repertoires from a few healthy adults. To increase sequencing depth and limit assay-specific biases, different laboratories used diverse techniques to prepare libraries and sequence TCR repertoires. Leukapheresis yielded between about 0.94 and 9.5 billion PBMCs per donor. General study outcomes and caveats: Compared with non-shared clonotypes, the clonotypes found in all four sorted-subset donors had higher generation probabilities. Sampling was limited to blood, and TCR repertoires in tissue likely differ from TCR repertoires in blood. Rarefaction of sorted-subset datasets indicated incomplete sequencing despite the large sequencing depth. Roughly 5% of naive CD4, 3.5% of naive CD8, approximately 2% of memory CD4, and about 0.4% of memory CD8 clonotypes were shared across four donors. Larger estimated clonotype richness was generally found for naive subsets than for memory subsets. The genetic and exposure-history diversity represented was limited by the small number of donors. Based on pairwise subsampling, the degree of clonotype sharing among donors was expected to be affected by sequencing depth.

Healthy HIV-negative adults with no recently reported acute infections or vaccinations were included as donors. Every donor was a Caucasian adult residing in Nashville, Tennessee, USA. CD4+ T cells were enriched by magnetic negative selection; naive cells were then positively selected on CD45RA, and the negative fraction formed the memory subset. Blood was collected by leukapheresis, and PBMCs were isolated by Ficoll-Histopaque density gradient centrifugation and then cryopreserved in liquid nitrogen vapor phase. Analytical flow cytometry was used to check the purity and quantity of every magnetically sorted T cell population. Each sorted fraction had its genomic DNA isolated and then quantified by UV absorbance on a Nanodrop 2000c. Using the deep immunoSEQ assay, multiplex PCR amplified TCR CDR3 regions from genomic DNA. For each cell subset, the extracted genomic DNA was distributed evenly across all wells of several immunoSEQ 96-well plates, and each plate served as one replicate. Each replicate PCR for sorted subsets received about 180 ng genomic DNA, equal to tens of thousands of T cell genomes. The purified libraries were quantified using a Qubit 3.0 fluorometer, sized with a Bioanalyzer 2100, and then quantified again using the KAPA Library Quantification kit. Every immunoSEQ 96-well plate was sequenced on a separate single-read 150-cycle Illumina NextSeq 550 flow cell. Per the original workflow: Because the immunoSEQ output included only junctional sequences and no quality scores, the filtering could not be the same as the filtering used for full-length reads. To assign V/J genes and CDR3, sequences were annotated against IMGT germline references using PyIR, a Python wrapper for IgBLAST v1.9. Reads were filtered out if the reads had weak V/J assignments (E-value above 1e-6), no CDR3, stop codons, out-of-frame junctions, or ambiguous translated residues. V3J clonotypes were defined as sequences sharing the same inferred V gene, J gene, and CDR3 amino acid sequence. Percentage overlap between repertoires was computed as shared unique clonotypes divided by the size of the smaller repertoire. Richness of each repertoire was evaluated using RTK rarefaction, the Chao1 estimator, and Recon v2.1 estimates of unobserved clonotypes. Generation probabilities for all TCRbeta clonotypes obtained by the gDNA method from four donors were computed using OLGA. Imported from immuneACCESS, the table was reduced by TCRdb to in-frame sequences with V and J called. These copies leave out some clones; in studies compared against another copy, an unresolved V gene accounts for under half, and the cause of the remainder is not known. Clone size and V and J calls were adopted from that table, with D and trimming inferred from the DNA. The sample profile shows 640,000 or so clones; about two thirds of them were found once. Clones ranked in the top ten supply about 2% of the sample.

The germline V gene (reference sequence) yields DFQATT for CDR1 and SNEGSKA for CDR2. Measured from the cysteine to the phenylalanine, the CDR3 is 11 residues long. Of the read, only the CDR3 DNA is kept; its 33 bases are in frame from base 1. Sample: memory CD4+ T cells sorted from blood. The sample's cell subset or site, from its label and the paper: CD45RA-negative fraction. The rearrangement combines TRBV20-1 with TRBJ2-7; the best D guess is TRBD1, with 6 bases matching. The TCR originated in a young woman in good health. Here is the DNA: TGCAGCTTGGACAGCTCCTACGAGCAGTACTTC. It translates to CSLDSSYEQYF.